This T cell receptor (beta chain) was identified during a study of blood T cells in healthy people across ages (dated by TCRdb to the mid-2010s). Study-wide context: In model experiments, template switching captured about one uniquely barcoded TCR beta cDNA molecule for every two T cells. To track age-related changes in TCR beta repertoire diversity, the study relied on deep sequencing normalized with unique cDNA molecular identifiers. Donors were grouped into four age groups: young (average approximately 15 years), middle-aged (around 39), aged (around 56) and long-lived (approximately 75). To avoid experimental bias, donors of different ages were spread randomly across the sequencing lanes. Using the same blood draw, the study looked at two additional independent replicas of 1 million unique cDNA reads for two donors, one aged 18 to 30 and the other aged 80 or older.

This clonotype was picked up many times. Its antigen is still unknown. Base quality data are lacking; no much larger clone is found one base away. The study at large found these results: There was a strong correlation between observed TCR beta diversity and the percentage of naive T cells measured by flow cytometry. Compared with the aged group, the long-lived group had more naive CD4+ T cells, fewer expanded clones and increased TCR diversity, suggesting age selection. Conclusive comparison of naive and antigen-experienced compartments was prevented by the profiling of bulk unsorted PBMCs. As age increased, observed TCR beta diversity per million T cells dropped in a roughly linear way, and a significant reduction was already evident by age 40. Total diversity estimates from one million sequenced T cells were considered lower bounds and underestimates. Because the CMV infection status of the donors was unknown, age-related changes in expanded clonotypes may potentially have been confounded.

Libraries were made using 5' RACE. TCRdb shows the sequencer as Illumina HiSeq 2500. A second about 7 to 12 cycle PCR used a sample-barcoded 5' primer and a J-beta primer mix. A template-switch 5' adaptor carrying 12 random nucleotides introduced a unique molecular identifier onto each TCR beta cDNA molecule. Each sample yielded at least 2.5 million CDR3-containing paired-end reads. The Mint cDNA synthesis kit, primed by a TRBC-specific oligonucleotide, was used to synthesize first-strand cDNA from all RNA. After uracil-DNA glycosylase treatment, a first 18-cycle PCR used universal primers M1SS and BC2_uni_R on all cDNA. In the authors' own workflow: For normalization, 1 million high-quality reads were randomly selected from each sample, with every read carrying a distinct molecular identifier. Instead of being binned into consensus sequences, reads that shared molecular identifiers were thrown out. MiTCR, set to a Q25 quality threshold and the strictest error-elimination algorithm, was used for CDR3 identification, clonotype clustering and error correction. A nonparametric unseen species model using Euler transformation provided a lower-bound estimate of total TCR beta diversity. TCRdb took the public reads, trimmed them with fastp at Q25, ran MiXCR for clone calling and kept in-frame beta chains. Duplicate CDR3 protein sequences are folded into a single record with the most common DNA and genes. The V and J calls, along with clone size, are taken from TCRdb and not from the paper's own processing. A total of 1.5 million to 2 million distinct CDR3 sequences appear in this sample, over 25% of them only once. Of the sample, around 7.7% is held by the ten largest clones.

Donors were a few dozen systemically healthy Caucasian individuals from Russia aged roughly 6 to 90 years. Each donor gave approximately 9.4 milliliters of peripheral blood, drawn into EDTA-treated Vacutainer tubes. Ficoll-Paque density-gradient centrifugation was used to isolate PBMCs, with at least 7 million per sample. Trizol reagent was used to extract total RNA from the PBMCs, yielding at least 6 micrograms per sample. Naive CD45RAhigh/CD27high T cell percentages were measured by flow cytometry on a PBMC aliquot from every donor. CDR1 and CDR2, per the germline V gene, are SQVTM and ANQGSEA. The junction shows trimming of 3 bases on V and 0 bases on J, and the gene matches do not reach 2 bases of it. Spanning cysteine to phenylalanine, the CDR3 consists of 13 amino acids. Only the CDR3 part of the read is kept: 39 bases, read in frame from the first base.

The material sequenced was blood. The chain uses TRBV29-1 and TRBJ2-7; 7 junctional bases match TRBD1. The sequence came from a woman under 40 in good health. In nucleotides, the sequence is TGCAGCGTTGACGGGACAGCCTCCTACGAGCAGTACTTC. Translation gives CSVDGTASYEQYF.